The 32 T cell receptor beta chains reported below all come from one sample, sequenced in a study of regulatory T cells in long-lasting Graves disease. Documented time point: newly diagnosed GD, antithyroid drugs for less than 3 months. RNA from PBMCs was the source of the TCR library. According to the study, TCR beta libraries were built with iRepertoire HTBI primers and CDR3-region Arm-PCR. Each CDR3 protein is one row after TCRdb ran MiXCR on the multiplex PCR reads. Of approximately 440,000 distinct CDR3 sequences listed, about 17% are singletons. These records were also assigned to another study, of T cells in Graves' hyperthyroidism and ophthalmopathy.

Material: peripheral blood mononuclear cells (PBMCs), obtained at new diagnosis, from a patient treated with antithyroid drugs. Receptors originate from a man aged 40-55 years with Graves disease.

This sequence joins TRBV2 and TRBJ1-2, with D maybe TRBD1 (6 bases). V was pared by 0 bases and J by 6 bases, with 11 bases between. This CDR3 is 14 amino acids long. Germline CDR1 reads SNHLY; CDR2 reads FYNNEI. The CDR3 region is CASSEALRTDGYTF. The DNA of the CDR3 is TGTGCCAGCAGTGAAGCACTCCGGACAGATGGCTACACCTTC.

There are a few counts of this clonotype. The chain links TRBV19 to TRBJ2-1; 7 bases align to TRBD2. Trimming cost V 3 bases and J 7 bases; bases outside gene matches: 12. CDR1 is LNHDA, CDR2 SQIVND, per germline (reference sequence). The CDR3 is 16 amino acids. As DNA, the CDR3 is TGTGCCAGTAGTATCTGGGCGGGGAGGGGTAGGAATGAGCAGTTCTTC. Protein sequence: CASSIWAGRGRNEQFF.

Many counts were recorded for this clonotype. This chain joins TRBV3-1 and TRBJ2-7, with 9 bases that match TRBD2. The CDR3 sequence is 14 residues long. The V and J ends lost 3 bases and 5 bases, in that order; junction bases with no gene match: 5. Germline assignment: CDR1 LGHDT and CDR2 YNNKEL (reference sequence). CDR3 nucleotides: TGTGCCAGCAGCCAGGCGGGAGGGCCCAACGAGCAGTACTTC. Translation gives CASSQAGGPNEQYF.

This clonotype was picked up many times. V gene TRBV3-1 combines with J gene TRBJ1-4; a possible D gene is TRBD1 (6 bases). This CDR3 is built from 15 residues. The V gene's germline CDR1 is LGHDT and CDR2 YNNKEL (reference sequence). V was cut by 4 bases and J by 6 bases, with 15 bases left in between. CDR3 DNA: TGTGCCAGCAGCCTCCTTGCCGCAGGGGATGAAAAACTGTTTTTT. Protein product: CASSLLAAGDEKLFF.

The chain joins TRBV19 to TRBJ2-5, with D perhaps given as TRBD1 or TRBD2 (5 bases each). The germline V and J ends were trimmed by 6 bases and 4 bases, with 18 bases remaining between them. CDR1 LNHDA and CDR2 SQIVND come from the germline V gene (reference sequence). This CDR3 is 15 amino acids long. In nucleotides, the CDR3 is TGTGCCAGTAGCCCTCGGGACCATAAGGGAGAGACCCAGTACTTC. It is translated as CASSPRDHKGETQYF.

This chain connects TRBV5-1 to TRBJ2-5; D might be TRBD2 (6 bases). V lost 4 bases and J lost 3, with 10 bases in between. Germline values: CDR1 SGHRS, CDR2 YFSETQ. The CDR3 runs to 13 residues. CDR3 DNA sequence: TGCGCCAGCAGCCGGAGGGCAGAAGAGACCCAGTACTTC. The encoded protein is CASSRRAEETQYF.

With regard to this clonotype: A single base separates this from a much larger clone, so it may be a read error. The conserved phenylalanine or tryptophan normally closing the CDR3 is absent here, so this likely arose from a read error. The chain couples TRBV2 to TRBJ1-6; no clear D gene. CDR1 SNHLY and CDR2 FYNNEI come from the germline V gene. The CDR3 length is 15 residues. Trimming took off 4 bases at V and 9 bases at J, with 16 bases between the two ends. CDR3 nucleotides: TGTGCCAGCAGTGCGGAGGGCGGGTTCGCTTCACCCCTCCACCTT. Translation gives CASSAEGGFASPLHL.

This clonotype was picked up many times. The V call is TRBV6-2 or TRBV6-3, the J call TRBJ2-1; the D is unclear. Germline V gene data show CDR1 as MNHEY and CDR2 as SVGEGT. Trimming removed 2 bases from V and 2 bases from J, with 10 bases in between. The CDR3 extends over 15 amino acids. In DNA form, the CDR3 reads TGTGCCAGCAGTTACGCTGGGTTTACCTACAATGAGCAGTTCTTC. Its translation is CASSYAGFTYNEQFF.

This clonotype was detected many times. The J gene is TRBJ2-1, the V gene TRBV28, with 8 bases identical to TRBD1. Germline-derived CDR1 and CDR2 are MDHEN and SYDVKM. The CDR3 totals 14 residues. Germline trimming cut 2 bases from V and 9 bases from J; bases unmatched to any gene: 6. The DNA of the CDR3 is TGTGCCAGCAGTTTAAGGCAGGGGGCGTTTGAGCAGTTCTTC. It yields the protein CASSLRQGAFEQFF.

As concerns this clonotype: One end of the junction varies from germline; a read error may be responsible. The chain uses TRBV18 and TRBJ2-1; D ambiguous. Germline CDR1 reads KGHSH; CDR2 reads LQKENI. The CDR3 is 10 amino acids. Here the CDR3 DNA reads TGTGCCAGCTCAGGGAATGGGCAGTTCTTC. Amino acids: CASSGNGQFF.

The V call is TRBV7-2, the J call TRBJ1-4, with D unresolved. Germline-derived CDR1 and CDR2 are SGHTA and FQGNSA. This CDR3 has 15 residues. Trimming took 1 base from V and 5 from J, leaving 11 bases between them. The CDR3: CASSLGPDGNEKLFF. The CDR3 DNA is TGTGCCAGCAGCTTAGGCCCGGACGGGAATGAAAAACTGTTTTTT.

The sample holds many counts of this clonotype. The chain recombines TRBV20-1 with TRBJ2-7; the D is unclear. The V and J ends lost 0 bases and 3 bases respectively, with 12 bases between them. The CDR3 sequence is 14 residues long. The germline gives CDR1 DFQATT, CDR2 SNEGSKA (reference sequence). CDR3 amino acids: CSARDGQVIYEQYF. Here the CDR3 DNA reads TGCAGTGCTAGAGACGGGCAGGTGATCTACGAGCAGTACTTC.

This clonotype has only a few counts. This chain uses TRBV12-5 with TRBJ2-7, with 11 positions matching TRBD1. J was trimmed by 4 bases and V by 0 bases; bases with no gene match: 5. Germline V gene data show CDR1 as LGHNT and CDR2 as FRNRAP. The CDR3 runs to 16 residues. The chain's CDR3 is CASGLVLGTGGYEQYF. DNA of the CDR3: TGTGCTAGTGGTTTGGTACTAGGGACAGGGGGATACGAGCAGTACTTC.

This clonotype was observed many times. This chain joins TRBV28 and TRBJ2-7; D is possibly TRBD1 (5 bases). The germline V gene encodes CDR1 MDHEN and CDR2 SYDVKM. The germline V and J ends were trimmed by 7 bases and 3 bases, with 7 bases remaining between them. The CDR3 runs to 11 residues. The CDR3 here is CASKGYYEQYF. The CDR3, as DNA: TGTGCCAGCAAGGGGTACTACGAGCAGTACTTC.

This clonotype showed up many times. This chain connects TRBV5-4 to TRBJ1-2; TRBD1 is a possible D gene (6 bases). V lost 1 base and J lost 0, with 10 bases in between. This CDR3 has 15 amino acids. Germline V gene sequence: CDR1 SGHNT, CDR2 YYREEE (reference sequence). CDR3 nucleotide sequence: TGTGCCAGCAGCTTGAGTCACAGGGCTAACTATGGCTACACCTTC. Translating it yields CASSLSHRANYGYTF.

V is TRBV2 and J is TRBJ2-2; 14 bases map to TRBD2. Germline CDR1 and CDR2: SNHLY and FYNNEI. The J segment lost 4 bases and the V segment lost 7 bases, leaving 5 bases of the junction unmatched. CDR3 length: 16 amino acids. The CDR3 reads CASIRLAGGATGELFF. DNA for the CDR3: TGTGCCAGCATCAGACTAGCGGGAGGGGCCACCGGGGAGCTGTTTTTT.

This clonotype was found many times. J is TRBJ2-1 and V is TRBV5-1; D call uncertain. The CDR3 loop spans 15 amino acids. V was shortened by 1 base and J by 4 bases, with 12 bases between the two germline ends. In germline, CDR1 is SGHRS, CDR2 YFSETQ. Here the CDR3 reads CASSLSGVGYNEQFF. The CDR3 DNA follows: TGCGCCAGCAGCTTGTCTGGAGTAGGTTACAATGAGCAGTTCTTC.

Many counts were recorded for this clonotype. The chain uses TRBV5-1 and TRBJ2-7; D call uncertain. This CDR3 contains 15 residues. V was cut by 0 bases and J by 5 bases, with 15 bases left in between. CDR1 and CDR2 (germline): SGHRS, YFSETQ. Here the CDR3 DNA reads TGCGCCAGCAGCTTGGAGGGTACCCCCTCGGACGAGCAGTACTTC. Protein sequence: CASSLEGTPSDEQYF.

This clonotype was counted at least ten times. The chain uses TRBV11-1 and TRBJ2-1; D is unclear. CDR1 is SGHAT, CDR2 FQDESV, per germline (reference sequence). Trimming took 4 bases from V and 8 from J, leaving 15 bases between them. The CDR3 totals 14 residues. For the CDR3, the DNA is TGTGCCAGCAGCTCTAGGTTGGTAGGCCATGAGCAGTTCTTC. This codes for CASSSRLVGHEQFF. The whole variable domain, filled in from reference TRBV11-1 and TRBJ2-1, reads EAEVAQSPRYKITEKSQAVAFWCDPISGHATLYWYRQILGQGPELLVQFQDESVVDDSQLPKDRFSAERLKGVDSTLKIQPAELGDSAMYLCASSSRLVGHEQFFGPGTRLTVL.

J is TRBJ2-1 and V is TRBV7-9; TRBD2 agrees at 8 bases. V lost 4 bases to trimming and J lost 0 bases; unmatched junction nucleotides: 11. Germline CDR1 reads SEHNR; CDR2 reads FQNEAQ (reference sequence). The CDR3 has 18 residues. The CDR3 DNA follows: TGTGCCAGCAGCTCCCTTGTTAGCGGGATTCGCTCCTACAATGAGCAGTTCTTC. It is translated as CASSSLVSGIRSYNEQFF.

This clonotype has at least ten counts. This chain links TRBV5-1 with TRBJ2-1, with D unclear. The CDR3 totals 15 residues. The germline V and J ends were trimmed by 0 bases and 2 bases, with 9 bases remaining between them. CDR1 and CDR2 from the germline V gene are SGHRS and YFSETQ. The CDR3 bases are TGCGCCAGCAGCTTGGGGGGTTTTGCCTACAATGAGCAGTTCTTC. Amino acid sequence: CASSLGGFAYNEQFF.

This clonotype was seen repeatedly, ten times or more. The chain has TRBV24-1 and TRBJ1-2; 8 bases match TRBD1. The germline V gene has CDR1 KGHDR and CDR2 SFDVKD. The CDR3 extends over 15 amino acids. J lost 2 bases, V lost 4 bases, and 5 bases had no gene match. CDR3 in amino acids: CATSDSGGANYGYTF. CDR3 coding DNA: TGTGCCACCAGTGACTCAGGGGGCGCGAACTATGGCTACACCTTC.

This clonotype has at least ten counts. The rearrangement uses TRBV5-1 and TRBJ2-5, with unresolved D. CDR3 size: 15 residues. The V end lost 0 bases, the J end lost 1 base, and 10 bases lay between the germline ends. Germline V CDR1 and CDR2: SGHRS, YFSETQ. CDR3 coding DNA: TGCGCCAGCAGCTTGGAGGCAGGAGCCCAAGAGACCCAGTACTTC. It is translated as CASSLEAGAQETQYF.

This clonotype was detected only a few times. Since a much larger clone is just one base distant, this may be a read error. The J gene is TRBJ2-7, the V gene TRBV5-1; TRBD1 aligns across 7 bases. There are 14 residues in the CDR3. CDR1 and CDR2 from the germline V gene are SGHRS and YFSETQ. J gave up 9 bases and V 4 bases, and 13 bases lay outside the gene matches. The CDR3 loop is CASSTPTGINGQYF. The CDR3 DNA reads as TGCGCCAGCAGCACACCGACAGGGATCAACGGGCAGTACTTC.

There are a few counts of this clonotype. The V and J genes are TRBV5-1 and TRBJ1-5; weak D call: TRBD1 (5 bases). The V and J ends lost 0 bases and 5 bases respectively, with 9 bases between them. The CDR3 consists of 14 residues. Germline V CDR1 and CDR2: SGHRS, YFSETQ. The CDR3 bases are TGCGCCAGCAGCTTGGGGGGGTCAGATCAGCCCCAGCATTTT. It is translated as CASSLGGSDQPQHF.

There are many counts of this clonotype. This rearrangement joins TRBV30 to TRBJ2-2, with D possibly being TRBD1 (7 bases). The ends were cut back, 0 bases at V and 3 bases at J, with 14 bases in the middle. This CDR3 contains 16 residues. Looked up from germline, CDR1 is GTSNPN and CDR2 is SVGIG (reference sequence). DNA for the CDR3: TGTGCCTGGAGTGTACTCAGCAGGGGGGACACCGGGGAGCTGTTTTTT. It yields the protein CAWSVLSRGDTGELFF.

The CDR3 protein is CASSPAYQPQHF. In DNA form, the CDR3 reads TGTGCCAGCAGTCCCGCTTATCAGCCCCAGCATTTT. This rearrangement joins TRBV6-2 or TRBV6-3 to TRBJ1-5; no firm D call. The germline gives CDR1 MNHEY, CDR2 SVGEGT. CDR3 length: 12 amino acids. The V end lost 5 bases, the J end lost 5 bases, and 7 bases lay between the germline ends.

Many counts were recorded for this clonotype. V usage is TRBV7-6 and J usage is TRBJ2-3, with 8 bases fitting TRBD1. The CDR3 runs to 14 residues. The trim removed 4 bases at V and 4 bases at J, leaving 4 bases unmatched. Germline CDR1 SGHVS, CDR2 FNYEAQ. CDR3 DNA: TGTGCCAGCAGCTACGGACAGGGCTCAGATACGCAGTATTTT. It specifies CASSYGQGSDTQYF.

The table lists this clonotype with a few counts. The rearrangement links TRBV7-9 to TRBJ1-2; D ambiguous. CDR3 length equals 16 residues. CDR1 is SEHNR, CDR2 FQNEAQ, per germline (reference sequence). Between the trimmed V and J ends, which lost 2 bases and 8 bases, there was a span of 21 bases. For the CDR3, the DNA is TGTGCCAGCAGCTTATCAGCCCAGACCAACGGGCTCGGCTACACCTTC. Protein: CASSLSAQTNGLGYTF.

This clonotype was recorded many times. The chain combines TRBV12-3 or TRBV12-4 with TRBJ2-1; 13 bases line up with TRBD2. The CDR3 consists of 19 residues. The V gene end was trimmed by 6 bases and the J gene end by 2 bases; junction bases not matched to a gene: 13. The CDR3 coding sequence is TGTGCCAGCAGCGCAGAGATGGGACTAGCGGGACTTCCCTACAATGAGCAGTTCTTC. Its protein product is CASSAEMGLAGLPYNEQFF.

This clonotype has a handful of counts. The chain combines TRBV20-1 with TRBJ2-2; TRBD1 matches at 7 bases. The length of the CDR3 is 13 residues. CDR1 is DFQATT, CDR2 SNEGSKA, per germline (reference sequence). The junction had 5 bases not matched to a gene; V was cut back by 6 bases and J by 4 bases. In DNA form, the CDR3 reads TGCAGTGCCCCGCAGGGGGTCACCGGGGAGCTGTTTTTT. This gives the protein CSAPQGVTGELFF.

This clonotype was recorded at least ten times. The genes are TRBV18 and TRBJ2-1; D call uncertain. This CDR3 comprises 13 residues. Deletions cut 8 bases from V and 4 bases from J, with 12 bases between. Germline V gene lookup returns CDR1 KGHSH and CDR2 LQKENI. As DNA, the CDR3 is TGTGCCAGCAGTTTAACTCGATACAATGAGCAGTTCTTC. This encodes CASSLTRYNEQFF. Together with reference TRBV18 and TRBJ2-1, the CDR3 gives the full variable domain: NAGVMQNPRHLVRRRGQEARLRCSPMKGHSHVYWYRQLPEEGLKFMVYLQKENIIDESGMPKERFSAEFPKEGPSILRIQQVVRGDSAAYFCASSLTRYNEQFFGPGTRLTVL.